Sequencing of this T cell receptor (beta chain) was carried out in a study of T-cell memory formation after mild COVID-19. Using constant-segment primers, 5'RACE produced TCR alpha and TCR beta cDNA libraries carrying sample barcodes and UMIs. TCRdb independently ran MiXCR on the 5' RACE reads; one entry per CDR3 protein. The sample holds 30,000 to 35,000 distinct CDR3 sequences, 7.5% to 8% seen once. The CDR3 is 12 amino acids. The V gene lost 6 bases and the J gene lost 5 bases, with 7 bases spanning the gap. By sample share, this clonotype is large (0.1 to 1%). The antigen is unknown. The study's findings and limits: Researchers report contracting CD4+ clones mostly in CM and EM, with CD8+ clones in EMRA. Pre-infection memory already had some responding clones, implying cross-reactive memory joined.

The specimen sequenced was PBMCs or a T cell subset sorted from them (not recorded which). The sequence was collected from a man between 18 and 35 years old who had mild COVID-19 (a few samples of this study predate the infection). Cell type and time point are not known. This rearrangement joins TRBV12-3 or TRBV12-4 to TRBJ2-2, with D possibly matching TRBD1 (5 bases). The CDR3 loop reads CASSQGTGELFF. The CDR3 region has the DNA TGTGCCAGCAGCCAGGGAACCGGGGAGCTGTTTTTT.